The 4 T cell receptor beta chains reported below all come from one sample, sequenced in a study of OX40 agonist ivuxolimab in advanced cancers. Produced via immunoSEQ multiplex PCR; TCRdb's table is partial and in-frame only. Found here are 26,000 or so clones, approximately 88% of them singletons; the top ten hold roughly a quarter. The source material was CD4+ or CD8+ T cells sorted from blood, sampled in a trial of the OX40 agonist ivuxolimab. The receptors stem from an adult with an advanced solid tumor such as melanoma, head and neck, liver or kidney cancer.

J is TRBJ2-5 and V is TRBV14; D is possibly TRBD1 (5 bases). CDR1 and CDR2 (germline): SGHDN, FVKESK. The V and J ends lost 3 bases and 5 bases respectively, with 10 bases between them. This CDR3 region has 13 residues. The CDR3 sequence: CASSQWQGETQYF. CDR3 DNA: TGTGCCAGCAGCCAGTGGCAGGGTGAGACCCAGTACTTC.

The CDR3 region is CASSQETGRNEQFF. DNA of the CDR3: TGCGCCAGCAGCCAAGAGACAGGGCGGAATGAGCAGTTCTTC. The chain is built from TRBV4-1 and TRBJ2-1, with TRBD1 matching over 7 bases. Germline values: CDR1 MGHRA, CDR2 YSYEKL. The junction had 3 bases not matched to a gene; V was cut back by 0 bases and J by 7 bases. CDR3 length equals 14 residues.

V gene TRBV27 combines with J gene TRBJ1-1; D remains unclear. The germline CDR1 and CDR2 sequences are MNHEY and SMNVEV (reference sequence). This CDR3 is built from 14 residues. The V and J ends lost 0 bases and 4 bases respectively, with 9 bases between them. The CDR3 DNA is TGTGCCAGCAGTTTATCCCCGACCACCACTGAAGCTTTCTTT. This translates into CASSLSPTTTEAFF.

This clone came up once. V and J are TRBV29-1 and TRBJ2-5; D tentatively fits TRBD1 or TRBD2 (5 bases each). Trimming stripped 0 bases from V and 5 bases from J, with 16 bases between. Germline V gene sequence: CDR1 SQVTM, CDR2 ANQGSEA. This CDR3 region has 15 residues. The CDR3 DNA reads TGCAGCGTTGAAGAGTGGCAGGCCGAGGGGGAGACCCAGTACTTC. It is translated as CSVEEWQAEGETQYF.